The next 21 T cell receptor beta chains were all read from a single sample in a study of cytomegalovirus exposure and HLA in healthy donors. The study ran its PCR with 60 Vbeta and 13 Jbeta primers. Assay: immunoSEQ multiplex PCR; the TCRdb copy retains only in-frame clones and omits some. This sample yields more than 150,000 clones, of which 80% to 90% are seen a single time; approximately 9.4% belongs to the top ten. The material sequenced was PBMCs. These receptor sequences come from a man aged 18 to 30 in good health and CMV-seropositive.

The chain carries TRBV18 and TRBJ1-5, with D perhaps matching TRBD1 (5 bases). V lost 0 bases to trimming and J lost 6 bases, with 12 bases between them. This CDR3 has 15 residues. Germline V gene sequence: CDR1 KGHSH, CDR2 LQKENI. CDR3 amino acids: CASSPPGGGGQPQHF. DNA for the CDR3: TGTGCCAGCTCACCACCGGGGGGGGGAGGTCAGCCCCAGCATTTT.

The chain uses TRBV5-1 and TRBJ1-1; 8 bases are a match to TRBD1. V gave up 0 bases and J gave up 2 bases; unmatched junction bases: 15. Germline values: CDR1 SGHRS, CDR2 YFSETQ. This CDR3 has 19 residues. CDR3 nucleotides: TGCGCCAGCAGCTTGGGGTTAGGACAGGGACCGGGCAGCAACACTGAAGCTTTCTTT. As protein: CASSLGLGQGPGSNTEAFF.

About this clone: Other nucleotide sequences from this sample produce the same CDR3. This chain joins TRBV7-9 and TRBJ1-3; D ambiguous. The CDR3 length is 13 residues. The germline V and J ends were trimmed by 2 bases and 4 bases, with 6 bases remaining between them. Per the germline V gene, CDR1 is SEHNR and CDR2 is FQNEAQ (reference sequence). Written as DNA, the CDR3 is TGTGCCAGCAGCTTATCGTCCGGAAACACCATATATTTT. This gives the protein CASSLSSGNTIYF.

The genes are TRBV5-1 and TRBJ2-1; unclear D gene. Deletions cut 3 bases from V and 7 bases from J, with 14 bases between. The CDR3 has 14 residues. Germline loops: CDR1 SGHRS, CDR2 YFSETQ. The CDR3 reads CASSSSLNGNEQFF. DNA of the CDR3: TGCGCCAGCAGCTCCTCCCTTAACGGGAATGAGCAGTTCTTC. The variable domain in full, with the rest retrieved from reference TRBV5-1 and TRBJ2-1, is KAGVTQTPRYLIKTRGQQVTLSCSPISGHRSVSWYQQTPGQGLQFLFEYFSETQRNKGNFPGRFSGRQFSNSRSEMNVSTLELGDSALYLCASSSSLNGNEQFFGPGTRLTVL.

The genes are TRBV5-4 and TRBJ2-3, with 9 bases fitting TRBD2. The CDR3 sequence is 16 residues long. Germline loops: CDR1 SGHNT, CDR2 YYREEE (reference sequence). V gave up 4 bases and J gave up 5 bases; unmatched junction bases: 11. CDR3 loop: CASSLRRGGGVDTQYF. DNA of the CDR3: TGTGCCAGCAGCCTCAGGCGGGGGGGCGGGGTAGATACGCAGTATTTT.

This clone was picked up a small number of times. This chain uses TRBV2 with TRBJ1-5, with D hard to call. CDR3 size: 15 residues. Germline CDR1 is SNHLY and CDR2 is FYNNEI. V lost 7 bases and J 0 bases, leaving 13 bases between the germline ends. CDR3 in DNA: TGTGCCAGCACTCGAATGTGGAGTAGCAATCAGCCCCAGCATTTT. It is translated as CASTRMWSSNQPQHF.

This clone turned up a few times. The CDR3 protein is CASRGGEKLFF. The CDR3 coding sequence is TGTGCCAGCAGGGGGGGTGAAAAACTGTTTTTT. The chain has TRBV6-5 and TRBJ1-4, with D possibly being TRBD1 (5 bases). The CDR3 sequence is 11 residues long. Germline V CDR1 and CDR2: MNHEY, SVGAGI. The ends were cut back, 6 bases at V and 7 bases at J, with 6 bases in the middle.

The chain carries TRBV5-4 and TRBJ2-5; 9 bases are shared with TRBD1. The CDR3 is made up of 16 amino acids. CDR1 and CDR2 (germline): SGHNT, YYREEE (reference sequence). With 4 bases clipped from V and 3 bases from J, the junction kept 10 bases outside the gene matches. CDR3 nucleotides: TGTGCCAGCAGCGGAAGTCCGGGACAGGGAGAAGAGACCCAGTACTTC. It is translated as CASSGSPGQGEETQYF. The full variable domain, its missing parts supplied by reference TRBV5-4 and TRBJ2-5, is ETGVTQSPTHLIKTRGQQVTLRCSSQSGHNTVSWYQQALGQGPQFIFQYYREEENGRGNFPPRFSGLQFPNYSSELNVNALELDDSALYLCASSGSPGQGEETQYFGPGTRLLVL.

This clone came up a few times. V is TRBV4-1 and J is TRBJ2-1; a possible D gene is TRBD1 (5 bases). V lost 4 bases and J 3 bases, leaving 16 bases between the germline ends. CDR3 length: 16 amino acids. The germline gives CDR1 MGHRA, CDR2 YSYEKL. The CDR3 spells CASSPAVRALYNEQFF. DNA for the CDR3: TGCGCCAGCAGCCCCGCGGTCAGGGCCCTCTACAATGAGCAGTTCTTC.

The chain employs TRBV5-5 and TRBJ2-7; D is perhaps TRBD1 (5 bases). The CDR3 loop spans 13 amino acids. Germline lookup yields CDR1 SGHKS and CDR2 YYEKEE (reference sequence). Trimming cost V 0 bases and J 4 bases, with 8 bases left between them. This CDR3 reads CASSLDRLYEQYF. The CDR3 DNA is TGTGCCAGCAGCTTGGACAGGTTATACGAGCAGTACTTC.

This clone came up once. This chain links TRBV6-6 with TRBJ2-1; 12 bases fit TRBD2. V gave up 6 bases and J gave up 8 bases; unmatched junction bases: 8. The germline V gene encodes CDR1 MNHNY and CDR2 SVGAGI (reference sequence). The CDR3 is 15 residues long. The CDR3 loop reads CASRLAGGLGDEQFF. The CDR3 bases are TGTGCCAGCAGACTAGCGGGGGGCCTGGGCGATGAGCAGTTCTTC.

The J gene is TRBJ1-5, the V gene TRBV7-9; 8 bases match TRBD1. CDR1 and CDR2 from the germline V gene are SEHNR and FQNEAQ (reference sequence). The CDR3 covers 16 residues. V shed 1 base, J shed 9 bases, and the junction held 11 bases outside the gene matches. The DNA of the CDR3 is TGTGCCAGCAGCTTAGGTATGACAGGGGAGAATACGCCCCAGCATTTT. Its translation: CASSLGMTGENTPQHF.

DNA of the CDR3: TGCAGCTTCCGGCGGGAGGGCGGGCGCTACGAGCAGTACTTC. Translation gives CSFRREGGRYEQYF. The V gene is TRBV29-1, the J gene TRBJ2-7; 9 nucleotides align to TRBD2. J lost 3 bases, V lost 8 bases, and 11 bases had no gene match. Germline V gives CDR1 SQVTM, CDR2 ANQGSEA. The CDR3 sequence is 14 residues long.

V is TRBV28 and J is TRBJ2-5; D perhaps matches TRBD1 (6 bases). V gave up 7 bases and J gave up 5 bases, with 11 bases separating them. Looked up from germline, CDR1 is MDHEN and CDR2 is SYDVKM. This CDR3 has 12 residues. In DNA form, the CDR3 reads TGTGCCAGCAAGTGGCAGGGGGAGACCCAGTACTTC. Its protein product is CASKWQGETQYF.

CDR3 nucleotides: TGTGCCAGCAGCCGGACTAGCGCGAACACCGGGGAGCTGTTTTTT. Translation: CASSRTSANTGELFF. This rearrangement joins TRBV6-6 to TRBJ2-2; TRBD2 aligns across 9 bases. This CDR3 region has 15 residues. The J segment lost 0 bases and the V segment lost 6 bases, leaving 2 bases of the junction unmatched. Per the germline V gene, CDR1 is MNHNY and CDR2 is SVGAGI (reference sequence).

The chain links TRBV28 to TRBJ2-2, with a tentative D call TRBD2 (6 bases). The CDR3 covers 19 residues. Per the germline V gene, CDR1 is MDHEN and CDR2 is SYDVKM. The V end was cut by 2 bases, the J end by 1 base, with 20 bases between. In DNA, the CDR3 is TGTGCCAGCAGTTTACCGCGTTTCTCGGGGGTCCTGAACACCGGGGAGCTGTTTTTT. This translates into CASSLPRFSGVLNTGELFF.

The chain links TRBV27 to TRBJ1-1; 12 positions match TRBD1. The ends lost 7 bases at V and 4 bases at J; junction bases unmatched: 16. The CDR3 has 18 residues. In germline, CDR1 is MNHEY, CDR2 SMNVEV (reference sequence). CDR3: CASKSRDRGRQSGTEAFF. In nucleotides, the CDR3 is TGTGCCAGCAAATCTAGGGACAGGGGGCGCCAATCGGGCACTGAAGCTTTCTTT.

V is TRBV5-4 and J is TRBJ2-3; TRBD2 aligns across 13 bases. The CDR3 extends over 16 amino acids. The germline V gene has CDR1 SGHNT and CDR2 YYREEE (reference sequence). J was trimmed by 4 bases and V by 3 bases; bases with no gene match: 5. For the CDR3, the DNA is TGTGCCAGCAGCTCCGGACTAGCGGGGGTGTCAGATACGCAGTATTTT. Translating gives CASSSGLAGVSDTQYF.

The chain recombines TRBV25-1 with TRBJ1-1; D is undetermined. The CDR3 spans 13 residues. V lost 2 bases, J lost 0 bases, and 4 bases lay in between. Germline loops: CDR1 MGHDK, CDR2 SYGVNS. CDR3 coding DNA: TGTGCCAGCAGTGAAGGCATGAACACTGAAGCTTTCTTT. Amino acids: CASSEGMNTEAFF.

The CDR3 DNA sequence: TGTGCCAGCAGCAGGTCAGGGGTCTCCTACGAGCAGTACTTC. Protein sequence: CASSRSGVSYEQYF. The rearrangement uses TRBV5-4 and TRBJ2-7; TRBD1 might be the D (6 bases). The ends were cut back, 4 bases at V and 0 bases at J, with 11 bases in the middle. The CDR3 has 14 residues. Per the germline V gene, CDR1 is SGHNT and CDR2 is YYREEE (reference sequence).

The table lists this clone with a count of one. The chain joins TRBV27 to TRBJ2-5; 9 nucleotides match TRBD1. The J call may not be correct, given that the DNA end is closer to TRBJ2-7. The CDR3 has 15 residues. The germline gives CDR1 MNHEY, CDR2 SMNVEV (reference sequence). CDR3 nucleotide sequence: TGTGCCAGCACCCCCACCGGGACAGGGTCCCCCGAGCAGTACTTC. Its translation: CASTPTGTGSPEQYF.